This TCR beta chain derives from a study of T cell changes during pregnancy in multiple sclerosis. Clones were read by immunoSEQ multiplex PCR, and TCRdb kept only the in-frame ones, dropping some. The table includes around 57,000 clones, roughly 87% detected once. Sequenced material: peripheral blood, taken in the first trimester of pregnancy. The source is a female donor with multiple sclerosis, enrolled in a pregnancy study.

The chain's CDR3 is CASRSPGTSNGEQYF. CDR3 nucleotides: TGCGCCAGCCGAAGCCCCGGGACTAGCAACGGCGAGCAGTACTTC. J is TRBJ2-7 and V is TRBV5-1, with TRBD2 matching 9 bases. Germline lookup yields CDR1 SGHRS and CDR2 YFSETQ. The ends lost 7 bases at V and 6 bases at J; junction bases unmatched: 14. The CDR3 sequence is 15 residues long.